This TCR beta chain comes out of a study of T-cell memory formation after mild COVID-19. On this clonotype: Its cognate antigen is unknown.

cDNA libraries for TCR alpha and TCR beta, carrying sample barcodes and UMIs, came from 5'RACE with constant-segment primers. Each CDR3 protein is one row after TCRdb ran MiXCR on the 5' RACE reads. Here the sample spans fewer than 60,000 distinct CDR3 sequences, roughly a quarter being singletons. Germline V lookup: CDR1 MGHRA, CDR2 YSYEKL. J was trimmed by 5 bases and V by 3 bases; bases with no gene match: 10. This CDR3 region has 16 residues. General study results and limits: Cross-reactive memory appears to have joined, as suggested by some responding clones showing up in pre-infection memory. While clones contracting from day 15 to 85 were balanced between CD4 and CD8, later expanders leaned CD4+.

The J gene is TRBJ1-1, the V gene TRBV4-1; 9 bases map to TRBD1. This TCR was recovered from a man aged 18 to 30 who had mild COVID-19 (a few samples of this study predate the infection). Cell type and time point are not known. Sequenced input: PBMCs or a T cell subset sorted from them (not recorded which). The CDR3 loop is CASSQIRTGGGTEAFF. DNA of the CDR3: TGCGCCAGCAGCCAGATAAGAACAGGGGGCGGAACTGAAGCTTTCTTT.